This TCR beta chain derives from a study of shared clonotypes between healthy human individuals. Study findings and constraints: Although depth was large, rarefaction showed that sequencing of the sorted subsets was incomplete.

This clone was seen only once. Its antigen is still unknown. Replicate PCRs run on sorted subsets employed 200 to 250 ng DNA, approximately 30,000 T cell genomes. Generated by immunoSEQ multiplex PCR, the TCRdb table keeps only in-frame clones and is missing some. The data contain about 2 million clones, approximately 95% of them singletons. The CDR3 contains 13 residues. Per germline, CDR1 SGDLS and CDR2 YYNGEE. Trimming removed 2 bases at V and 2 bases at J, with 7 bases between. Division of CD4+ cells produced a CD45RA+ naive subset and a CD45RA-negative memory subset. The rearrangement links TRBV9 to TRBJ1-1; no clear D gene. The specimen sequenced was naive CD4+ T cells sorted from blood. Subset specified: CD45RA+ positively selected. This clonotype was obtained from a man younger than 35 in good health. The CDR3 DNA follows: TGTGCCAGCAGCGTCTCACTCAACACTGAAGCTTTCTTT. Translating it yields CASSVSLNTEAFF.